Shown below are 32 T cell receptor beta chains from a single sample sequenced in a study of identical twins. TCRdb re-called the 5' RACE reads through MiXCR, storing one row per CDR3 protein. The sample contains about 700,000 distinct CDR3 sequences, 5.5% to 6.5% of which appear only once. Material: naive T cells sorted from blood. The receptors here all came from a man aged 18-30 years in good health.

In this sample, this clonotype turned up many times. The CDR3 bases are TGTGCCAGCAGCGTAGCGGGAGTCACAGATACGCAGTATTTT. Protein: CASSVAGVTDTQYF. The chain employs TRBV12-3 or TRBV12-4 and TRBJ2-3, with 9 positions matching TRBD2. V lost 6 bases and J lost 2; bases outside the gene matches: 3. The CDR3 extends over 14 amino acids.

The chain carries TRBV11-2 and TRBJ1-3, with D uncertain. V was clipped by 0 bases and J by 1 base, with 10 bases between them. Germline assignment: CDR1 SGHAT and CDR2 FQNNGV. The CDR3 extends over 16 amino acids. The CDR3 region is CASSLEATASGNTIYF. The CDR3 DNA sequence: TGTGCCAGCAGCTTAGAGGCCACGGCTTCTGGAAACACCATATATTTT.

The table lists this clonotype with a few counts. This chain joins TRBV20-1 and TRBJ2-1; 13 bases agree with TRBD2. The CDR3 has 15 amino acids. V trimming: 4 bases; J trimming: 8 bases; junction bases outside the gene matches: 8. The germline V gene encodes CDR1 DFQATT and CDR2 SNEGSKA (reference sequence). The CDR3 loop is CSAKLAGGRGDEQFF. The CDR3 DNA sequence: TGCAGTGCTAAACTAGCGGGAGGGCGCGGTGATGAGCAGTTCTTC.

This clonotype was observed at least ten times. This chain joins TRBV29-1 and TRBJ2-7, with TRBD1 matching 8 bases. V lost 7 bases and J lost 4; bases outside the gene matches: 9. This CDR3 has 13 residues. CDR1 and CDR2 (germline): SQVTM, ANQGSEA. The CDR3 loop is CSAGQGFVYEQYF. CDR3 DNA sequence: TGCAGCGCCGGACAGGGTTTCGTTTACGAGCAGTACTTC.

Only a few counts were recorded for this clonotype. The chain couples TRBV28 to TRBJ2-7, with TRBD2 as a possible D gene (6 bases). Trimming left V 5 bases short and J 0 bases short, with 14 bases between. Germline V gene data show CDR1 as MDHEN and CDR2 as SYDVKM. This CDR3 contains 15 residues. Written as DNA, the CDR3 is TGTGCCAGCAGTCTCTCCGGGACTCTCTCCTACGAGCAGTACTTC. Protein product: CASSLSGTLSYEQYF.

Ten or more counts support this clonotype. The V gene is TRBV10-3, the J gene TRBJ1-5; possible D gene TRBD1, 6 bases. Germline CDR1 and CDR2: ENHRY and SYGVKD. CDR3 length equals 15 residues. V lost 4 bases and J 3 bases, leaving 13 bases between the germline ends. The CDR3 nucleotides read TGTGCCATCAGTGCCAGGGACATAAACAATCAGCCCCAGCATTTT. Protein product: CAISARDINNQPQHF.

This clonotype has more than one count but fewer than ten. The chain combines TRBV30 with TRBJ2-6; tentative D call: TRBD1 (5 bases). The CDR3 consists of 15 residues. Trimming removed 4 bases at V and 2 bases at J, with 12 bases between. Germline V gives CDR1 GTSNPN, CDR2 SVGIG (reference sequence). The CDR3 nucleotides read TGTGCCTGGATTTCAGGGTATGCTGGGGCCAACGTCCTGACTTTC. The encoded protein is CAWISGYAGANVLTF.

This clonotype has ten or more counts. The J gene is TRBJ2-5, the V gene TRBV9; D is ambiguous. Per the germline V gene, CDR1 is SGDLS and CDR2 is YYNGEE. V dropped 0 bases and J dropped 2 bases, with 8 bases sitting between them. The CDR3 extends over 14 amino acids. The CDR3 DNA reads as TGTGCCAGCAGCGTAGGCCCTGGACAAGAGACCCAGTACTTC. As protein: CASSVGPGQETQYF. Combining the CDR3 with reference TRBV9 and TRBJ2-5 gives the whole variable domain DSGVTQTPKHLITATGQRVTLRCSPRSGDLSVYWYQQSLDQGLQFLIQYYNGEERAKGNILERFSAQQFPDLHSELNLSSLELGDSALYFCASSVGPGQETQYFGPGTRLLVL.

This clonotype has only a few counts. The CDR3: CASSLPGGEQYF. The CDR3 DNA reads TGTGCCAGCAGTTTACCCGGTGGAGAGCAGTACTTC. The chain joins TRBV12-3 or TRBV12-4 to TRBJ2-7, with D uncertain. The CDR3 has 12 residues. V lost 2 bases, J lost 7 bases, and 9 bases lay in between.

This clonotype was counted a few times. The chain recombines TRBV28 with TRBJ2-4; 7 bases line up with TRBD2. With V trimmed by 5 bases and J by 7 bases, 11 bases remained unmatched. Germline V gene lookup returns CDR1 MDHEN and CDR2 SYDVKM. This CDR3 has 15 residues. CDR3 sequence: CASSPVAGVGNIQYF. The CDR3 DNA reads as TGTGCCAGCAGTCCTGTGGCGGGAGTAGGGAACATTCAGTACTTC.

DNA of the CDR3: TGCAGTGTTAACGGTGAGCAGTTCTTC. Translated: CSVNGEQFF. V and J are TRBV29-1 and TRBJ2-1, with D uncertain. The CDR3 loop spans 9 amino acids. Germline V gene sequence: CDR1 SQVTM, CDR2 ANQGSEA.

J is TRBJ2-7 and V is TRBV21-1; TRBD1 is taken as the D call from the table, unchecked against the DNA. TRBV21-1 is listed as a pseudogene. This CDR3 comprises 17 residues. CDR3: CASSKATGAQGWYEQYV. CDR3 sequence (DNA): TGTGCCAGCAGCAAAGCGACAGGGGCCCAAGGATGGTACGAGCAGTACGTC.

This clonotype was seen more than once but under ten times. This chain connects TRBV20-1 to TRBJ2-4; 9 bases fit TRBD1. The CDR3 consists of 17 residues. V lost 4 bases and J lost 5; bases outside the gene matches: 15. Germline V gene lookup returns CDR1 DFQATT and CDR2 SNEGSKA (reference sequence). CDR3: CSANIRDRDGLENIQYF. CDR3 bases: TGCAGTGCTAATATCCGGGACAGGGATGGGCTGGAAAACATTCAGTACTTC.

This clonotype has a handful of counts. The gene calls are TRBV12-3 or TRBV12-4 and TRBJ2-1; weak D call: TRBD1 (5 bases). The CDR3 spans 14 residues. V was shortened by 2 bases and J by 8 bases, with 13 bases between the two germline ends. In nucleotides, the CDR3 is TGTGCCAGCAGTTTAATGGGGCAGGGCGATGAGCAGTTCTTC. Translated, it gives CASSLMGQGDEQFF.

The CDR3 here is CASSPLVMGTGELFF. The CDR3 DNA reads as TGTGCCAGCAGCCCACTAGTCATGGGCACCGGGGAGCTGTTTTTT. The chain links TRBV11-3 to TRBJ2-2; D possibly corresponds to TRBD2 (5 bases). The V gene lost 5 bases and the J gene lost 4 bases, with 14 bases spanning the gap. The length of the CDR3 is 15 residues. The V gene's germline CDR1 is SGHNT and CDR2 YENEEA.

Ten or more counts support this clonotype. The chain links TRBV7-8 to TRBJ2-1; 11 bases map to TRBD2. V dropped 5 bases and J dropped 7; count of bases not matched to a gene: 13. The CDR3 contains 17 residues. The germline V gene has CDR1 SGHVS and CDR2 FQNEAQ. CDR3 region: CASSVALAGGPRNEQFF. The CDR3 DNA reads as TGTGCCAGCAGCGTCGCCTTAGCGGGAGGGCCTAGGAATGAGCAGTTCTTC.

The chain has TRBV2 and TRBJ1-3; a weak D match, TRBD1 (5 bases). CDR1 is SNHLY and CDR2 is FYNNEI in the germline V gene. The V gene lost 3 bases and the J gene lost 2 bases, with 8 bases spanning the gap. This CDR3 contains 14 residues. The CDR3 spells CASSDPGAGNTIYF. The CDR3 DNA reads TGTGCCAGCAGTGATCCGGGGGCTGGAAACACCATATATTTT.

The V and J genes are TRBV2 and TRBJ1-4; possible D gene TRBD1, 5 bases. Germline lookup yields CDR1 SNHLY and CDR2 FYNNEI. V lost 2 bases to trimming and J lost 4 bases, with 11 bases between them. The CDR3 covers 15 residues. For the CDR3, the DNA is TGTGCCAGCAGTGAACTGACGGGGGATAATGAAAAACTGTTTTTT. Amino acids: CASSELTGDNEKLFF. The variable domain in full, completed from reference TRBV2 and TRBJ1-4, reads EPEVTQTPSHQVTQMGQEVILRCVPISNHLYFYWYRQILGQKVEFLVSFYNNEISEKSEIFDDQFSVERPDGSNFTLKIRSTKLEDSAMYFCASSELTGDNEKLFFGSGTQLSVL.

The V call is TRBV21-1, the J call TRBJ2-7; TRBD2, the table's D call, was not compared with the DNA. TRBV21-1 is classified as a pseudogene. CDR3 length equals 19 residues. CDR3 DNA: TGTGCCAGCAGCAAAGTTGAGGTATTCGGGTTTCGGGAGTTTTACGAGCAGTACTTC. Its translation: CASSKVEVFGFREFYEQYF.

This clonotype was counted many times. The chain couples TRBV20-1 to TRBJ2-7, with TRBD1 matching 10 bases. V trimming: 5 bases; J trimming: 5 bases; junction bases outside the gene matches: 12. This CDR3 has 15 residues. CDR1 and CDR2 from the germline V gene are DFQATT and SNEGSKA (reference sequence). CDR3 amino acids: CSASDSGQGSHEQYF. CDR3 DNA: TGCAGTGCTTCGGATTCGGGACAGGGGTCCCACGAGCAGTACTTC.

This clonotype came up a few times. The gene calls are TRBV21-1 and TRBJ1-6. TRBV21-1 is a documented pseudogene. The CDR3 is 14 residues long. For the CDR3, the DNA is TGTGCCAGCACCCAGAGCTCCTATAATTCACCCCTCCACTTT. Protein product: CASTQSSYNSPLHF.

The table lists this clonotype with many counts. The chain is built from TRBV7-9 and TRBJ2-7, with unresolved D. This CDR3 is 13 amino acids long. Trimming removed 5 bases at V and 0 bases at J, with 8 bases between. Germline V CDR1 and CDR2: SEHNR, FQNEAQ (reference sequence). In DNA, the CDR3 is TGTGCCAGCAGCGCCTTAAGCTCCTACGAGCAGTACGTC. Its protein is CASSALSSYEQYV.

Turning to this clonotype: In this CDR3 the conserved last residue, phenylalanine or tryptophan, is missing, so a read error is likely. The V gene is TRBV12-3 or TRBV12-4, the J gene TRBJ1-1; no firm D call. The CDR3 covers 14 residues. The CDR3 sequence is CASNLRGENTEAFL. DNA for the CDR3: TGTGCCAGCAATTTACGTGGGGAGAACACTGAAGCTTTCCTT.

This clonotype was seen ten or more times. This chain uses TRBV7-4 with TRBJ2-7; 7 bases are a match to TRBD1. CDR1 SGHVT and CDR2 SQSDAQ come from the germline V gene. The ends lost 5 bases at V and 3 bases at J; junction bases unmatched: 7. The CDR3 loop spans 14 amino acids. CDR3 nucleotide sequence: TGTGCCAGCAGCCCGGACAGGATAGACTACGAGCAGTACTTC. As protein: CASSPDRIDYEQYF.

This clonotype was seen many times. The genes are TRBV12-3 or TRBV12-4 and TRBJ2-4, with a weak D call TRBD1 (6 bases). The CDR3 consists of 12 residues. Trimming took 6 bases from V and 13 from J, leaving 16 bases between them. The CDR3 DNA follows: TGTGCCAGCAGACCAGGGGAATCCTCCCAGTACTTC. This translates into CASRPGESSQYF.

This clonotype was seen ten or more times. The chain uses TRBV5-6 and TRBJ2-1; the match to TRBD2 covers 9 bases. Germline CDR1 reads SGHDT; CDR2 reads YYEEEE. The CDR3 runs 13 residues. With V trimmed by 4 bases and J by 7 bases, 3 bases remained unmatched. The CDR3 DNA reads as TGTGCCAGCAGCCACGCGGGAGGGAATGAGCAGTTCTTC. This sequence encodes CASSHAGGNEQFF.

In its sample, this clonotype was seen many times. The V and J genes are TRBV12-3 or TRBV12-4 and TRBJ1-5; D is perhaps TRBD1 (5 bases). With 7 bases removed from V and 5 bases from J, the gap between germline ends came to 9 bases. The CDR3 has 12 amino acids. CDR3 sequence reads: CASKRGDQPQHF. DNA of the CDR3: TGTGCCAGCAAGCGGGGCGATCAGCCCCAGCATTTT.

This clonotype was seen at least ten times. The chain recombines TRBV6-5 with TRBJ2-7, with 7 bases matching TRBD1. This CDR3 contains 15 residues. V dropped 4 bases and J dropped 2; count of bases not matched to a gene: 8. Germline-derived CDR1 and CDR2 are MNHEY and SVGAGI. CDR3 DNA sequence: TGTGCCAGCAGTTCCGACAGGGATGAAGCCTACGAGCAGTACTTC. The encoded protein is CASSSDRDEAYEQYF.

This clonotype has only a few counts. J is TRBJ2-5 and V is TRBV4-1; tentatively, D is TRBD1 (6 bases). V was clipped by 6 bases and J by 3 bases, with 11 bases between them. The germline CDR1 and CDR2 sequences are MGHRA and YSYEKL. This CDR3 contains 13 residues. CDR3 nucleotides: TGCGCCAGCAGACAAACAGGGAAAGAGACCCAGTACTTC. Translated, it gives CASRQTGKETQYF.

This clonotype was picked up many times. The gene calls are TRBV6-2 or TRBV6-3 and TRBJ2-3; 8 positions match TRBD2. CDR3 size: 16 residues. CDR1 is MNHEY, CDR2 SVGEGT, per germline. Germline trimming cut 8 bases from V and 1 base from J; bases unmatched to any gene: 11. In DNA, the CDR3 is TGTGCCAGCGGAGATCTGCGGGAGGTTGGCACAGATACGCAGTATTTT. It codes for CASGDLREVGTDTQYF.

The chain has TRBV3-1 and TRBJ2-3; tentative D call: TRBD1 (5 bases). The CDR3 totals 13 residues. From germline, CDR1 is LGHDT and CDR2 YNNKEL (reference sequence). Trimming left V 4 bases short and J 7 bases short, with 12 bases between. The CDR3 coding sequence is TGTGCCAGCAGCCCGGTCACAGGACATACGCAGTATTTT. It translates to CASSPVTGHTQYF.

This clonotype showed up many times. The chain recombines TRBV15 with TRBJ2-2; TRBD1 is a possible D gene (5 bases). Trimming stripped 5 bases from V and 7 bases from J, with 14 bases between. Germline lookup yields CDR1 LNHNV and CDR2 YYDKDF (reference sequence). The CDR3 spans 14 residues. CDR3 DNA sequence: TGTGCCACCAGCCCACGGACACCCGGCGGGGAGCTGTTTTTT. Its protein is CATSPRTPGGELFF.